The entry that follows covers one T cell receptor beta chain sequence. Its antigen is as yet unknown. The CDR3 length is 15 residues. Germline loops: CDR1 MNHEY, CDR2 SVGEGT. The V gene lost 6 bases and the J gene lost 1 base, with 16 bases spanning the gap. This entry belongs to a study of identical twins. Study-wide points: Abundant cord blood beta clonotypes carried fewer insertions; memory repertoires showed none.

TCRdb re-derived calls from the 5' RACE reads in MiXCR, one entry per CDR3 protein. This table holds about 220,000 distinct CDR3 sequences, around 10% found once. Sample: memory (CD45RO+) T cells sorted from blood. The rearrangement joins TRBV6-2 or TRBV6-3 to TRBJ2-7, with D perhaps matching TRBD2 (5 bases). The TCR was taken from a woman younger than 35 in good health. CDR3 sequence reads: CASRGDRDPSYEQYF. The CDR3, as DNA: TGTGCCAGCAGAGGAGACCGGGATCCTTCCTACGAGCAGTACTTC.